Reported below is one T cell receptor beta chain. Its specificity is not known. Reverse transcription of extracted RNA yielded cDNA, which provided the sequencing template. The assay was immunoSEQ multiplex PCR, and TCRdb's table has in-frame clones only and misses some. The sample consists of approximately 210,000 clones, approximately 70% of them appearing once. This sample was taken from a study of CD8+ T cells in alopecia areata. Background on the study: Tofacitinib was taken orally by treated patients, and the dose was 5 to 10 mg twice daily. Tofacitinib lasted 6 to 18 months, then 6 months off drug. Study conclusions and caveats: Clonality was higher in lesional than normal scalp, especially in alopecia totalis/universalis.

The treatment denotes: oral pan-JAK inhibitor, 5-10 mg twice daily. As part of sample collection, lesional scalp punch biopsies and peripheral blood were taken from alopecia areata patients. This CDR3 is built from 13 residues. Germline CDR1 SQVTM, CDR2 ANQGSEA. The V end was cut by 3 bases, the J end by 1 base, with 9 bases between. The chain recombines TRBV29-1 with TRBJ1-1; D is undetermined. The starting material was CD4+ T cells sorted from blood, obtained between weeks 44 and 45, from a patient treated with tofacitinib. This TCR was sampled from a human donor with alopecia areata. Written as DNA, the CDR3 is TGCAGCGTTGAGTTAGGAAGGAACACTGAAGCTTTCTTT. It is translated as CSVELGRNTEAFF.